This entry features one T cell receptor (beta chain) sequence. Its target is unknown. Germline CDR1 is SGHDT and CDR2 is YYEEEE. V lost 0 bases and J lost 2; bases outside the gene matches: 6. The CDR3 runs to 17 residues. The entry originates in a study of identical twins. Overall study findings and caveats: Those out-of-frame alpha sequences shared by twins showed an excess of low generation probability.

TCRdb re-called the 5' RACE reads through MiXCR, storing one row per CDR3 protein. The sample has roughly 570,000 distinct CDR3 sequences; 9.5% to 10% are singletons. These same data were also listed under a study on yellow fever vaccine responses in identical twins.

The clonotype originates from a woman aged 18-29 years in good health. Material for sequencing was PBMCs. V is TRBV5-6 and J is TRBJ2-1; 9 bases align to TRBD2. CDR3 nucleotide sequence: TGTGCCAGCAGCTTGGCCTCTAGCGGGGTACCCTACAATGAGCAGTTCTTC. This sequence encodes CASSLASSGVPYNEQFF. The full variable domain, rest sourced from reference TRBV5-6 and TRBJ2-1, is DAGVTQSPTHLIKTRGQQVTLRCSPKSGHDTVSWYQQALGQGPQFIFQYYEEEERQRGNFPDRFSGHQFPNYSSELNVNALLLGDSALYLCASSLASSGVPYNEQFFGPGTRLTVL.